This T cell receptor beta chain was documented in a study of control samples from healthy donors and cancer patients. Measured with immunoSEQ multiplex PCR; TCRdb has only the in-frame clones, and not every one. The data show about 120,000 clones, 80% to 95% seen once. J lost 8 bases, V lost 6 bases, and 11 bases had no gene match. This CDR3 is 15 amino acids long. Germline CDR1 and CDR2: SNHLY and FYNNEI. The V gene is TRBV2, the J gene TRBJ1-5; 9 bases are a match to TRBD1. The sample comprised blood. The receptor's source is a man in his late teens or twenties in good health. In DNA, the CDR3 is TGTGCCAGCAGACTCAATTCCGGGACAGGGAAGCCCCAGCATTTT. It is translated as CASRLNSGTGKPQHF.